This T cell receptor (delta chain) is from a study of γδ T cells in repeated Plasmodium falciparum infection. At the level of the study: Some Malian samples span acute malaria episodes; others come from no-transmission periods. The study's findings and limits: Vdelta2-negative gammadelta repertoires appeared less diverse and less shared in Malian than Australian children. In Vdelta2-negative, largely Vdelta1+, gammadelta repertoires, repeated controlled infections appeared to drive clonal selection waves. Vgamma9/Vdelta2+ repertoires stayed stably polyclonal over time and infection.

This clone was found a few times. Its antigen is still unknown. The protein TCRdb gives is from a much larger clone and does not agree with this DNA's translation at residue 3, likely a read error; the protein shown here comes from the DNA. In germline, CDR1 is GEAIGNYY, CDR2 EKD. The CDR3 totals 14 residues. TCRdb re-called clones from the multiplex PCR reads via CATT. Among 70,000 to 95,000 delta-chain clones listed, about 1.5% were seen once. Vgamma9/Vdelta2+ and Vdelta2-negative gammadelta T cells were flow-sorted from PBMC for bulk sequencing. This TCR was sampled from a pool of human donors (malaria-infected and uninfected, not separated). The chain joins TRDV2 to TRDJ1, with 10 bases identical to TRDD3. Sequences were obtained from gamma-delta T cells from blood. Here the CDR3 reads CAGDTPTGGYKLIF. The CDR3 DNA reads as TGTGCCGGTGACACCCCGACTGGGGGATATAAACTCATCTTT.